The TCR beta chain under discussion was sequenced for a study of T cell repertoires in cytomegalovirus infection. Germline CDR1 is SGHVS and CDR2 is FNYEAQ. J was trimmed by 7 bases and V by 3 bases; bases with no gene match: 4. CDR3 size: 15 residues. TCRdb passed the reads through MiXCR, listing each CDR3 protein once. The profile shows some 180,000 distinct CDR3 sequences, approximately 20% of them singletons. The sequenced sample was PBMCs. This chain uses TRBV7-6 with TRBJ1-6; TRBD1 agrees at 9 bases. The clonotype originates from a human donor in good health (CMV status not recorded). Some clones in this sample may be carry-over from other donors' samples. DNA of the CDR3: TGTGCCAGCAGCTTTTCTGACAGGGGGAATTCACCCCTCCACTTT. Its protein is CASSFSDRGNSPLHF.